The sequence of this T cell receptor beta chain was determined in a study of cytomegalovirus exposure and HLA in healthy donors. Study-wide results and limits: As a later analysis showed, a missense DCLRE1C variant was linked to trimming of TCR beta V- and J-genes. HLA alleles were associated with roughly 17,000 TCR beta sequences in a later analysis at 0.05 false discovery rate.

With 60 Vbeta and 13 Jbeta primers, the PCR was carried out. Sequencing was performed with immunoSEQ multiplex PCR; in TCRdb, only in-frame clones are kept and a portion is missing. The sample shows around 100,000 clones, about 70% of them seen only once. Concerning this clone itself: Its cognate antigen is unknown.

Germline V lookup: CDR1 SNHLY, CDR2 FYNNEI. With 5 bases clipped from V and 0 bases from J, the junction kept 9 bases outside the gene matches. The CDR3 covers 17 residues. This sequence was found in a young man in good health and CMV-seropositive. J is TRBJ2-1 and V is TRBV2, with 8 bases identical to TRBD2. The material sequenced was PBMCs. The CDR3 is CASSQSGGSLSYNEQFF. CDR3 sequence (DNA): TGTGCCAGCAGTCAGAGCGGGGGTTCCCTCTCCTACAATGAGCAGTTCTTC.